This note documents a single TCR beta chain sequence. Assay used: immunoSEQ multiplex PCR; TCRdb lists only in-frame clones, some missing. The data hold 55,000 to 60,000 clones, with about 82% observed a single time. This entry comes from a study of OX40 agonist ivuxolimab in advanced cancers. This receptor was taken from an adult with an advanced solid tumor such as melanoma, head and neck, liver or kidney cancer. The specimen comprised CD4+ or CD8+ T cells sorted from blood, sampled in a trial of the OX40 agonist ivuxolimab.

CDR3 amino acids: CASSQGGRGTDTQYF. CDR3 nucleotides: TGTGCCAGCAGCCAGGGAGGAAGGGGCACAGATACGCAGTATTTT. The rearrangement links TRBV4-2 to TRBJ2-3; possible D gene TRBD2, 6 bases. The CDR3 consists of 15 residues. Germline V gene data show CDR1 as LGHNA and CDR2 as YNFKEQ. V lost 3 bases and J 1 base, leaving 11 bases between the germline ends.